Listed here is a single T cell receptor (beta chain). These data originate in a study of regulatory T cells in long-lasting Graves disease. According to the study, TCR beta libraries were built with iRepertoire HTBI primers and CDR3-region Arm-PCR. TCRdb re-called the multiplex PCR reads with MiXCR, one entry per CDR3 protein. The sample lists about 530,000 distinct CDR3 sequences; about 16% were seen once. The time point was: newly diagnosed GD, antithyroid drugs for less than 3 months. PBMC RNA served as the TCR library source. The germline V gene encodes CDR1 SGHNT and CDR2 YENEEA. J gave up 3 bases and V 7 bases, and 3 bases lay outside the gene matches. The CDR3 is 13 residues long. This sample also appeared in a second study, on T cells in Graves' hyperthyroidism and ophthalmopathy. From that second work: Also found in blood were most expanded thyroid clonotypes above 0.001.

V is TRBV11-3 and J is TRBJ1-1; 9 bases fit TRBD1. This clonotype was sampled from a woman aged 35-65 years with Graves disease. The source material was peripheral blood mononuclear cells (PBMCs), sampled at new diagnosis, from a patient treated with antithyroid drugs. The CDR3 sequence: CASTRDRDTEAFF. CDR3 in DNA: TGTGCCAGCACGAGGGACAGGGACACTGAAGCTTTCTTT.